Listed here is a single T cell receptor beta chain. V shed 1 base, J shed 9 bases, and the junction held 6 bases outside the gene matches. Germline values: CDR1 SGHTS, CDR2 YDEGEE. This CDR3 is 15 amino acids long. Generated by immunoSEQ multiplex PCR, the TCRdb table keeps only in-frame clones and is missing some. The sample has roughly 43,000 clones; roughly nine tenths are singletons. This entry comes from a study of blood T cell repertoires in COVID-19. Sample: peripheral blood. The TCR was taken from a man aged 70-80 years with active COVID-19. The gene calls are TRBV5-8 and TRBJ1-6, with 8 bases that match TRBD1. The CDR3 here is CASSLPRQGRSPLHF. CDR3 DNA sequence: TGTGCCAGCAGCTTGCCCCGACAGGGGCGTTCACCCCTCCACTTT.